The present entry profiles one T cell receptor beta chain with its context. In this sample, this clone turned up once. Its antigen has not been determined. The record has no base qualities; no much larger clone is one base away. TCRbeta CDR3 regions were sequenced with the immunoSEQ Assay. After extraction, genomic DNA underwent amplification by bias-controlled multiplex PCR, followed by high-throughput sequencing. From the authors' description of their analysis: To quantify the absolute abundance of each unique TCRbeta CDR3 region, sequences were collapsed and filtered. T cell fraction was estimated by normalization of TCRbeta template counts to usable DNA, with usable DNA being measured through amplification of reference genes present in all nucleated cells. Repertoire TCRs were annotated as SARS-CoV-2-specific by exact matching of V gene, CDR3 amino acid sequence and J gene to a known reactive TCR set. The reference SARS-CoV-2 TCR set was obtained from MIRA and was filtered for enrichment in COVID-19-positive ImmuneCODE repertoires, whereby public or cross-reactive TCRs were removed. Using the MIRA antigens, annotated TCRs were further analysed by specific ORF or by position within an ORF. Breadth was defined as annotated unique rearrangements over total unique productive rearrangements; depth was the summed frequency of those rearrangements. TCR breadth was compared between groups using two-sided Wilcoxon rank-sum tests. In TCRdb, the immuneACCESS table is reduced to in-frame sequences with V and J assigned. These tables do not hold every clone; where another copy was compared, an unresolved V gene accounts for under half, and the others remain unexplained. V and J calls and clone size follow that table, whereas D and trimming were derived from the DNA. The sample yields over 400,000 clones; around 92% were counted once. The ten largest clonotypes hold more than 1.5% of the sample.

This sample's treatment or condition label indicates: some 19 received Ad26.COV2.S at low or high dose, single or two shots; 5 received placebo; per-sample allocation not given. For vaccine and placebo recipients, repertoires were sequenced using samples collected on day 63 after the first injection. In Cohort 1b, about two dozen adults aged 18-55 years were enrolled at a single site in Boston, USA, between 29 July and 7 August 2020. Ad26.COV2.S was a replication-incompetent adenovirus type 26 vector expressing a prefusion-stabilized SARS-CoV-2 spike protein from the original Wuhan strain. This entry is derived from a study of Ad26.COV2.S vaccination and SARS-CoV-2 variants (dated by TCRdb to about 2021). Some background on the complete study: Donors in the vaccine arm were drawn from COV1001, a multicentre, randomized, double-blind, placebo-controlled phase I-IIa trial testing Ad26.COV2.S in healthy adults. Throughout the experiments and outcome assessment, investigators stayed blinded to trial group allocation. Dosing of Ad26.COV2.S was intramuscular, at either 5x10^10 or 1x10^11 viral particles, delivered as one shot or as two shots spaced 56 days apart. A total of some 30 samples were included in the TCR-sequenced set, comprising roughly 19 Ad26.COV2.S vaccine recipients, 5 placebo recipients and 8 SARS-CoV-2 convalescent individuals. TCRbeta repertoire sequencing served as the tool for gauging how specific and how broad the SARS-CoV-2-reactive T cell receptors were following Ad26.COV2.S vaccination. Participants in the trial were split at random into five groups of five each, receiving low-dose or high-dose Ad26.COV2.S once or twice, or else placebo on both occasions. Study-wide findings and limitations: After vaccination, substantial breadth of spike-specific CD8+ and CD4+ T cell responses was reported. The study was not powered for comparison of responses between vaccine doses or regimens. The authors noted that total T cell responses may have been underestimated by the TCR breadth and depth analyses. Vaccine and placebo recipients had similar non-spike TCR breadth, a finding consistent with the vaccine containing only spike. Ad26.COV2.S recipients had higher spike-specific TCR breadth than placebo recipients (P = 0.0014).

Trimming at the junction amounts to 2 bases on V and 8 bases on J, and the germline ends lie 13 bases apart. CDR1 and CDR2, per the germline V gene, are SGDLS and YYNGEE. The CDR3 runs 14 amino acids, cysteine and phenylalanine included. CDR3 DNA only is kept here, 42 bases in frame from base 1. This sequence originates from a person between 18 and 60 years old who received the Ad26.COV2.S COVID-19 vaccine or a placebo. The V and J segments used are TRBV9 and TRBJ2-2; TRBD2 is a possible D gene, resting on 5 matching bases. Sample: peripheral blood, taken in a trial of Ad26.COV2.S vaccine versus placebo. Read as DNA, the sequence is TGTGCCAGCAGCGTTTGGGAGTTGAAGGGGGAGCTGTTTTTT. The encoded protein is CASSVWELKGELFF.